Below, 2 T cell receptor beta chains from the same sample are listed, as sequenced in a study of blood T cells in healthy people across ages. Combining a sample-barcoded 5' primer with a J-beta primer mix, a second PCR ran for about 6 to 11 cycles. TCRdb analysed the 5' RACE reads with MiXCR anew, one entry per CDR3 protein. Altogether some 940,000 distinct CDR3 sequences are present, about 28% being singletons, with the ten largest covering 9.5% to 13%. The sample also formed part of further work on T cells of mothers and their children.

Sequencing was done on a sample of blood. The receptors derive from a middle-aged woman in good health.

In this sample, this clonotype turned up a few times. The rearrangement uses TRBV2 and TRBJ2-5; the match to TRBD1 covers 8 bases. The trim removed 3 bases at V and 5 bases at J, leaving 11 bases unmatched. The CDR3 has 16 amino acids. Germline CDR1 and CDR2: SNHLY and FYNNEI. CDR3 in amino acids: CASSDPRTGTYETQYF. CDR3 bases: TGTGCCAGCAGTGACCCGAGGACAGGGACGTATGAGACCCAGTACTTC.

The V call is TRBV6-2 or TRBV6-3, the J call TRBJ2-5; 8 bases are shared with TRBD2. The CDR3 consists of 16 residues. The V gene end was trimmed by 0 bases and the J gene end by 2 bases; junction bases not matched to a gene: 5. CDR1 is MNHEY and CDR2 is SVGEGT in the germline V gene. The CDR3 loop reads CASSYSRGGLQETQYF. CDR3 DNA sequence: TGTGCCAGCAGTTACTCGCGCGGGGGGCTTCAAGAGACCCAGTACTTC.